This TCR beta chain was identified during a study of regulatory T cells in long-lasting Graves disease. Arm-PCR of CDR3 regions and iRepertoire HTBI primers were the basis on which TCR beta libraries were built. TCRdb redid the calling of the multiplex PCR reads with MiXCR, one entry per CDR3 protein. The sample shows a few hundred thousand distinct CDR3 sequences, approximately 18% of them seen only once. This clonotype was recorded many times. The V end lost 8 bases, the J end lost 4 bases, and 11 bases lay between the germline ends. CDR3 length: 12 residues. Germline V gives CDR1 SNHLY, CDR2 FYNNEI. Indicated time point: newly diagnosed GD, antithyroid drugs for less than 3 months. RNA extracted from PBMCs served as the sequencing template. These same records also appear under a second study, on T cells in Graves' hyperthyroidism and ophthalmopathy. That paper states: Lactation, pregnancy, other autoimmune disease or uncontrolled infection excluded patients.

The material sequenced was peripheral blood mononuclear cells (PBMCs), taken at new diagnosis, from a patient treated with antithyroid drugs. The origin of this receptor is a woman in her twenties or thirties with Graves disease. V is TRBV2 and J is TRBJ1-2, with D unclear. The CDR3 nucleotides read TGTGCCAGCCTCCGATGGGGCTATGGCTACACCTTC. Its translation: CASLRWGYGYTF. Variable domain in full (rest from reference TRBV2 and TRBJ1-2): EPEVTQTPSHQVTQMGQEVILRCVPISNHLYFYWYRQILGQKVEFLVSFYNNEISEKSEIFDDQFSVERPDGSNFTLKIRSTKLEDSAMYFCASLRWGYGYTFGSGTRLTVV.